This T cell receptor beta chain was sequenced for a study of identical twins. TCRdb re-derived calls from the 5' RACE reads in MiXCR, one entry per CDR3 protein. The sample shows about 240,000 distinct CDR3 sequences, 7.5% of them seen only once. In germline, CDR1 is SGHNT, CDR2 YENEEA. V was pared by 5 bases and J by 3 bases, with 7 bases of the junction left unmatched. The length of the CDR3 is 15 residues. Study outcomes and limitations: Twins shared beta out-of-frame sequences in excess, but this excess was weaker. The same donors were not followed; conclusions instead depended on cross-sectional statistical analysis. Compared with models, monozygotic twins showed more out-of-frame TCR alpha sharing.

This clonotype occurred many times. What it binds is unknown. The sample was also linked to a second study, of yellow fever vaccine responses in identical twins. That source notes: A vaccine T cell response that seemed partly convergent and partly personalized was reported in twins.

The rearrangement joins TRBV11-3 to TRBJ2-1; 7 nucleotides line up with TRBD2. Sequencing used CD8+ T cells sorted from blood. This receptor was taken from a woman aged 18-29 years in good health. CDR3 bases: TGTGCCAGCAGCCTCAGCGGGGCCTACTACAATGAGCAGTTCTTC. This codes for CASSLSGAYYNEQFF.